This T cell receptor beta chain is from a study of blood T cell repertoires in COVID-19. Study background: The United States, Italy and Spain provided the acute and convalescent COVID-19 samples.

The CDR3 runs 14 residues. The V segment lost 3 bases and the J segment 1 base; nucleotides outside the gene matches: 2. Germline V lookup: CDR1 SGHRS, CDR2 YFSETQ. Concerning this clone itself: This sample includes further DNA sequences coding for the same CDR3.

In the original workflow: Amplification from reference gene primers served as the basis for estimated nucleated cell counts. This table comes from immunoSEQ multiplex PCR, and its TCRdb copy is limited to in-frame clones, with some not included. V, J and clone size derive from that table, while D and trimming were established from the DNA sequence. The data contain about 270,000 clones, around 91% of them seen just once; the ten biggest clones take up over 2%. Participants' reported clinical history set cohort assignment. This TCR was sampled from a woman aged 18-30 years who had recovered from COVID-19. V gene TRBV5-1 combines with J gene TRBJ1-1; TRBD1 agrees at 8 bases. Sequencing was done on a sample of PBMCs or T cells enriched from blood (not recorded which). The CDR3 DNA reads TGCGCCAGCAGCTCAGGGACAGGGAACACTGAAGCTTTCTTT. This encodes CASSSGTGNTEAFF.